The clone carrying this T cell receptor beta chain was seen a few times. What it binds is not known. The V gene's germline CDR1 is SGHVS and CDR2 FNYEAQ. The J segment lost 3 bases and the V segment lost 5 bases, leaving 7 bases of the junction unmatched. The CDR3 spans 16 residues. The data originate from a study of T-cell memory formation after mild COVID-19. About the research overall: Largely donor-specific TCR clusters were found.

The 5'RACE method, run with constant-segment primers, produced TCR alpha and TCR beta cDNA libraries (carrying sample barcodes and UMIs). TCRdb re-called the 5' RACE reads with MiXCR, one entry per CDR3 protein. The table shows just over 350,000 distinct CDR3 sequences, with about an eighth occurring only once. General study results and limits: Memory from before infection featured some responding clones, which suggests cross-reactive memory joined. Nothing confirmed that second-wave clones peaking on day 37 were specific for SARS-CoV-2.

The sequence derives from a man aged 18 to 29 who had mild COVID-19 (a few samples of this study predate the infection). Cell type and time point are not known. The rearrangement links TRBV7-6 to TRBJ1-1; 12 bases line up with TRBD1. The sample comprised PBMCs or a T cell subset sorted from them (not recorded which). In DNA, the CDR3 is TGTGCCAGCAGCACCCGGGACAGGGGGCTGTACACTGAAGCTTTCTTT. Protein: CASSTRDRGLYTEAFF.